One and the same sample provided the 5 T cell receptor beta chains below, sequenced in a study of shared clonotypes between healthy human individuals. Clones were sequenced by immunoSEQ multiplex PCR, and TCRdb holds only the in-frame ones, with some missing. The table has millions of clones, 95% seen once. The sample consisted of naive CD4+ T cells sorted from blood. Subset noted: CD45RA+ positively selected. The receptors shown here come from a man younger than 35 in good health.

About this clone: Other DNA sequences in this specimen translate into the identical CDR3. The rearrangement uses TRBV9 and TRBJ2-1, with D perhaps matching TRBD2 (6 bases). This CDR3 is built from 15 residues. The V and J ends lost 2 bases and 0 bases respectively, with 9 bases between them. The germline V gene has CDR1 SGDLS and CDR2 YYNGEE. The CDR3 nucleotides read TGTGCCAGCAGCGTGGACGGGGGCTCCTACAATGAGCAGTTCTTC. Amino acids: CASSVDGGSYNEQFF.

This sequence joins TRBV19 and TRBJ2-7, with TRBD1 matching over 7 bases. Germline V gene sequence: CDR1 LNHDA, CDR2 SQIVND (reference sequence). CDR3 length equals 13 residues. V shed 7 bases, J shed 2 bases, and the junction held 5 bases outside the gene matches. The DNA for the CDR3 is TGTGCCAGTATTCAACAGGGGACCTACGAGCAGTACTTC. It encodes CASIQQGTYEQYF.

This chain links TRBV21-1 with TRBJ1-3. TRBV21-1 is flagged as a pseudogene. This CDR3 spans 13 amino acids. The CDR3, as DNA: TGTGCCCCTCCGGTAAGCTCTGGAAACACCATATATTTT. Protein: CAPPVSSGNTIYF.

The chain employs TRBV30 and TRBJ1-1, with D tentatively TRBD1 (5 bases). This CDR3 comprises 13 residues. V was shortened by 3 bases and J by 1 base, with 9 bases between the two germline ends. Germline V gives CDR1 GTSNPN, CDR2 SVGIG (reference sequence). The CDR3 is CAWSRGKNTEAFF. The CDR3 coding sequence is TGTGCCTGGAGCCGGGGGAAGAACACTGAAGCTTTCTTT.

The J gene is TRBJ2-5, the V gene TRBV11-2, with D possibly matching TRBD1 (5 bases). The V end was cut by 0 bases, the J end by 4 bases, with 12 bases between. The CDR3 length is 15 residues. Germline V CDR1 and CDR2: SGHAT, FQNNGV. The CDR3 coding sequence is TGTGCCAGCAGCTTAGATTTGGGGCAGGTAGAGACCCAGTACTTC. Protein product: CASSLDLGQVETQYF.